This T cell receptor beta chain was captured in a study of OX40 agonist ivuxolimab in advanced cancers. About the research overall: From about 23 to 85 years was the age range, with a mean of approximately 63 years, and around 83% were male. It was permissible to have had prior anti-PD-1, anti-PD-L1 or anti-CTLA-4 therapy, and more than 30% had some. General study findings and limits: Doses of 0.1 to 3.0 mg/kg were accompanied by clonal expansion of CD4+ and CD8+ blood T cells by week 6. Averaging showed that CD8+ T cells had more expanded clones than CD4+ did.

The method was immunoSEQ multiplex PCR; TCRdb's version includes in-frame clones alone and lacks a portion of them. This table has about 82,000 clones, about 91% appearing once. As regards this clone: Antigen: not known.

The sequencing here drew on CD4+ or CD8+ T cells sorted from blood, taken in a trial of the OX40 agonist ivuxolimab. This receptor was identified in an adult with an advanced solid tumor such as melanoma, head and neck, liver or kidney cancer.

The CDR3 protein is CASSPWREGSEQYF. The CDR3 DNA follows: TGTGCCAGCTCACCGTGGCGGGAGGGCTCCGAGCAGTACTTC. This chain joins TRBV18 and TRBJ2-7, with 9 positions matching TRBD2. The CDR3 contains 14 residues. Germline V gene sequence: CDR1 KGHSH, CDR2 LQKENI. With V trimmed by 3 bases and J by 6 bases, 6 bases remained unmatched.